These T cell receptor beta chains were read from a single sample in a study of blood T cell repertoires in COVID-19. Produced via immunoSEQ multiplex PCR; TCRdb's table is partial and in-frame only. The repertoire holds approximately 220,000 clones, 86% seen once, with 3% to 4.5% in the top ten. Sequencing was performed on PBMCs or T cells enriched from blood (not recorded which). The receptors were sampled from a woman in her forties with acute COVID-19. CDR3s include the opening cysteine and the closing phenylalanine or tryptophan. D genes are given only for firm matches. Rows give clone size only sometimes, using once, few, many, or a class for an expanded clone.

CDR3aa	CDR3nt	v_gene	abundance	d_gene	j_gene
CASSSGTGMPGANVLTF	TGTGCCAGCAGTTCCGGGACAGGGATGCCTGGGGCCAACGTCCTGACTTTC	TRBV27	.	TRBD1	TRBJ2-6
CASRKQGVDNQPQHF	TGTGCCAGCAGGAAACAGGGTGTTGACAATCAGCCCCAGCATTTT	TRBV2	.	.	TRBJ1-5
CASSFLSGGGTDTQYF	TGCGCCAGCAGCTTCCTTAGCGGGGGGGGCACAGATACGCAGTATTTT	TRBV5-1	.	TRBD2	TRBJ2-3
CASSVGTPFDYNEQFF	TGTGCCAGCAGCGTAGGGACACCATTTGACTACAATGAGCAGTTCTTC	TRBV9	.	.	TRBJ2-1
CASSRTGNQPQHF	TGTGCCAGCAGCAGGACAGGTAATCAGCCCCAGCATTTT	TRBV12-3/TRBV12-4	.	TRBD1	TRBJ1-5
CASTPGLSNTGELFF	TGTGCCAGCACTCCAGGTTTATCGAACACCGGGGAGCTGTTTTTT	TRBV18	.	.	TRBJ2-2
CASSSTGGTDTQYF	TGTGCCAGCAGCTCGACAGGGGGAACAGATACGCAGTATTTT	TRBV5-4	.	TRBD1	TRBJ2-3
CASRTVTYNEQFF	TGTGCCAGCCGGACTGTGACCTACAATGAGCAGTTCTTC	TRBV2	.	.	TRBJ2-1
CATSSNSENTEAFF	TGTGCCACCAGCAGTAACAGTGAGAACACTGAAGCTTTCTTT	TRBV15	.	.	TRBJ1-1
CASSQVTGTPSPLHF	TGCGCCAGCAGCCAAGTGACAGGGACTCCTTCACCCCTCCACTTT	TRBV4-1	once	TRBD1	TRBJ1-6
CASSLGTELYNEQFF	TGTGCCAGCAGCTTAGGGACAGAGTTATACAATGAGCAGTTCTTC	TRBV7-6	.	.	TRBJ2-1
CASSFNGNYGYTF	TGTGCCAGTAGTTTTAACGGTAACTATGGCTACACCTTC	TRBV19	.	.	TRBJ1-2
CASSSWGGPGGYEQFF	TGTGCCAGCAGTTCTTGGGGGGGGCCTGGAGGTTATGAGCAGTTCTTC	TRBV5-4	.	.	TRBJ2-1
CASSQDGGGQDTEAFF	TGCGCCAGCAGCCAAGATGGCGGGGGCCAGGACACTGAAGCTTTCTTT	TRBV4-1	.	.	TRBJ1-1
CAARATPGNTIYF	TGTGCCGCCCGCGCAACCCCTGGAAACACCATATATTTT	TRBV6-5	.	.	TRBJ1-3
CASSSGLAGDNEQFF	TGTGCTAGCAGCTCGGGACTAGCGGGGGACAATGAGCAGTTCTTC	TRBV7-7	.	TRBD2	TRBJ2-1
CASSLAGTGSKPNTEAFF	TGCGCCAGCAGCTTGGCCGGGACAGGGTCTAAACCGAACACTGAAGCTTTCTTT	TRBV5-1	.	TRBD1	TRBJ1-1
CASSYMTSGGGYNEQFF	TGTGCCAGCAGTTACATGACTAGCGGGGGGGGATACAATGAGCAGTTCTTC	TRBV6-2/TRBV6-3	.	TRBD2	TRBJ2-1
CAWRDRGRSKAFF	TGTGCCTGGAGGGACAGGGGGAGGAGTAAAGCTTTCTTT	TRBV30	.	TRBD1	TRBJ1-1
CASTPRLNTEAFF	TGTGCCAGTACCCCTAGGCTGAACACTGAAGCTTTCTTT	TRBV19	.	.	TRBJ1-1
CASSRQGNDAFF	TGTGCCAGCAGCCGACAGGGGAATGATGCTTTCTTT	TRBV3-1/TRBV3-2	.	TRBD1	TRBJ1-1
CASSPRGTSGGAEQFF	TGTGCCAGCAGCCCCCGGGGGACTAGCGGGGGGGCTGAGCAGTTCTTC	TRBV27	.	TRBD2	TRBJ2-1
CASIATGAPSWTGELFF	TGTGCCAGCATAGCGACAGGGGCACCTTCGTGGACCGGGGAGCTGTTTTTT	TRBV6-8	.	TRBD1	TRBJ2-2
CASSSGLAGGRIQETQYF	TGCGCCAGCAGCTCGGGACTAGCGGGGGGAAGAATCCAAGAGACCCAGTACTTC	TRBV5-1	.	TRBD2	TRBJ2-5
CASSHRPRPRLGYGYTF	TGTGCCAGCAGTCACAGGCCCCGACCACGGTTAGGCTATGGCTACACCTTC	TRBV6-6	.	.	TRBJ1-2
CASSVAGGQETQYF	TGTGCCAGCAGCGTAGCGGGGGGGCAAGAGACCCAGTACTTC	TRBV9	.	TRBD2	TRBJ2-5
CASSYDHETEAFF	TGTGCCAGCAGTTACGATCACGAGACTGAAGCTTTCTTT	TRBV27	.	.	TRBJ1-1
CASNPGSEYGYTF	TGTGCCAGCAACCCAGGATCCGAGTATGGCTACACCTTC	TRBV12-3/TRBV12-4	.	.	TRBJ1-2
CASSRGGRNEQFF	TGTGCCAGCAGCCGCGGGGGCAGGAATGAGCAGTTCTTC	TRBV6-5	.	.	TRBJ2-1
CATSDLYSGGLYNEQFF	TGTGCCACCAGTGATTTATATAGCGGGGGATTATACAATGAGCAGTTCTTC	TRBV24-1	.	TRBD2	TRBJ2-1
CASSPRQSGTEAFF	TGTGCCAGCAGCCCCCGGCAGAGCGGCACTGAAGCTTTCTTT	TRBV13	.	.	TRBJ1-1
CASSLETGTYGYTF	TGTGCCAGCAGCTTGGAGACAGGGACCTATGGCTACACCTTC	TRBV7-2	.	TRBD1	TRBJ1-2
CASSFKGPNTEAFF	TGTGCCAGCAGCTTCAAGGGGCCGAACACTGAAGCTTTCTTT	TRBV5-5	.	.	TRBJ1-1
CASSLREGVGTNEKLFF	TGTGCCAGCAGCTTGAGAGAGGGAGTGGGAACTAATGAAAAACTGTTTTTT	TRBV5-8	.	.	TRBJ1-4
CASSRTGNNEQFF	TGTGCCAGCAGCCGGACGGGGAACAATGAGCAGTTCTTC	TRBV4-2	.	.	TRBJ2-1
CASSLAGRPSTDTQYF	TGCGCCAGCAGCTTGGCAGGCAGACCTAGCACAGATACGCAGTATTTT	TRBV5-1	.	.	TRBJ2-3
CASSVGGLNTGELFF	TGTGCCAGCAGCGTAGGAGGGCTAAACACCGGGGAGCTGTTTTTT	TRBV9	few	.	TRBJ2-2
CASSQDSGSRNTEAFF	TGCGCCAGCAGCCAAGACTCGGGGTCACGGAACACTGAAGCTTTCTTT	TRBV4-3	.	.	TRBJ1-1
CASSAGQGWKPQHF	TGTGCCAGCAGCGCCGGACAGGGGTGGAAGCCCCAGCATTTT	TRBV6-5	.	TRBD1	TRBJ1-5
CASSLAWGQKKYGYTF	TGTGCCAGCAGCTTAGCGTGGGGACAGAAAAAATATGGCTACACCTTC	TRBV7-2	once	TRBD1	TRBJ1-2
CASSGGTSGGPFQETQYF	TGTGCCAGCAGTGGAGGGACTAGCGGGGGGCCCTTTCAAGAGACCCAGTACTTC	TRBV2	.	TRBD2	TRBJ2-5
CASSLGGAPNTEAFF	TGTGCCAGCAGTTTAGGAGGGGCGCCGAACACTGAAGCTTTCTTT	TRBV27	.	.	TRBJ1-1
CASSFSVNTEAFF	TGTGCCAGCAGCTTTTCCGTGAACACTGAAGCTTTCTTT	TRBV7-9	.	.	TRBJ1-1
CASSFRGRDQPQHF	TGTGCCAGCAGTTTTAGGGGGCGGGATCAGCCCCAGCATTTT	TRBV27	.	TRBD1	TRBJ1-5
CASREDSNEQFF	TGTGCCAGCAGAGAGGACAGCAATGAGCAGTTCTTC	TRBV2	.	.	TRBJ2-1
CASSPGQVSYNSPLHF	TGTGCCAGCAGCCCCGGACAGGTTTCATATAATTCACCCCTCCACTTT	TRBV9	.	TRBD1	TRBJ1-6